This TCR beta chain derives from a study of OX40 agonist ivuxolimab in advanced cancers. Only in-frame clones appear in the TCRdb table, and some are missing; sequencing was by immunoSEQ multiplex PCR. The sample lists some 43,000 clones; more than 75% were seen once. Only one count was recorded for this clone. Germline V gene lookup returns CDR1 MNHEY and CDR2 SVGAGI. Unmatched junction bases numbered 5, after V lost 0 bases and J lost 4 bases. The CDR3 length is 16 residues. This chain connects TRBV6-5 to TRBJ2-3; 9 bases match TRBD2. The origin of this receptor is an adult with an advanced solid tumor such as melanoma, head and neck, liver or kidney cancer. The material sequenced was CD4+ or CD8+ T cells sorted from blood, taken in a trial of the OX40 agonist ivuxolimab. CDR3 nucleotides: TGTGCCAGCAGTTACTCCCTAGCGGGGACGGCAGATACGCAGTATTTT. Protein sequence: CASSYSLAGTADTQYF.